The 28 T cell receptor beta chains presented below share a single source sample, sequenced in a study of tissue T cells after allogeneic stem cell transplantation. Data came from immunoSEQ multiplex PCR; TCRdb stores just in-frame clones and leaves some out. The table records about 3,100 clones, around 42% of them present only once. Specified time point: mouse harvest day 14 after allogeneic transplant. Tail vein injection delivered 10^7 T-cell-depleted bone marrow cells and 10^6 splenic CD5+ T cells. The sequencing input was gut tissue. The receptor source for this set is a female BALB/c mouse given C57BL/6 T cells with graft-versus-host disease after an allogeneic hematopoietic cell transplant.

This clone was counted only a few times. The listed genes are named as in mouse. The read gets to within 1 residue of the CDR3 end, and the germline J gene fills in the rest. The V and J genes are TRBV5 and TRBJ2-1; 12 bases align to TRBD2. This CDR3 spans 16 amino acids. Losses at the gene ends were 4 bases for V and 7 bases for J; bases not matched to a gene: 8. Germline-derived CDR1 and CDR2 are LGHNA and YNLKQL (reference sequence). CDR3 DNA (partial): TGTGCCAGCAGCCCACGACTGGGGGGGCGCTGGGCTGAGCAGTTC. This translates into CASSPRLGGRWAEQF. From start to end, the CDR3 is CASSPRLGGRWAEQFF.

This clone was seen more than once but under ten times. Gene names are mouse gene names. The missing CDR3 end, 1 residue past where the read stops, is filled in from the germline J gene. The chain links TRBV1 to TRBJ2-2; D not resolved. Deletions cut 4 bases from V and 1 base from J, with 1 base between. The CDR3 runs 12 residues. Germline values: CDR1 NSQYPW, CDR2 LRSPGD (reference sequence). The part of the CDR3 DNA that was read is TGCACCTGCAGTGAAAACACCGGGCAGCTCTAC. Translated: CTCSENTGQLY. The whole CDR3 sequence reads CTCSENTGQLYF.

For this clone: Germline and genes here are mouse. The read ends 1 residue before the CDR3 terminus; that terminus is restored from the germline J gene. The chain uses TRBV3 and TRBJ1-2; tentative D call: TRBD1 (6 bases). Germline V lookup: CDR1 SNHLY, CDR2 FYNGKV (reference sequence). The CDR3 is made up of 12 amino acids. V was pared by 5 bases and J by 3 bases, with 7 bases between. The CDR3 spells CASSKGDSDYTF. The sequenced CDR3 bases are TGTGCCAGCAGCAAGGGGGACTCCGACTACACC.

With regard to this clone: Gene names are the mouse ones. The part of the CDR3 DNA that was read is TGTGCCAGCTCTCCGTCAGGGAGTGCAGAAACGCTGTAT. This sequence encodes CASSPSGSAETLY. The full CDR3 reads CASSPSGSAETLYF. The rearrangement uses TRBV12-2 and TRBJ2-3; D perhaps matches TRBD1 (5 bases). Read coverage stops 1 residue before the CDR3 terminus; the germline J gene supplies the remainder. V lost 2 bases, J lost 0 bases, and 8 bases lay in between. Germline values: CDR1 SGHLS, CDR2 HYDKME. CDR3 length: 14 residues.

About this clone: The listed genes are named as in mouse. The read halts 1 residue ahead of the CDR3 end, with the missing end drawn from the germline J gene. The chain combines TRBV13-1 with TRBJ2-4; D not certain. The germline V gene has CDR1 NSHNY and CDR2 SYGAGN. The CDR3 is 11 amino acids. Trimming took 2 bases from V and 4 from J, leaving 2 bases between them. The covered CDR3 bases are TGTGCCAGCAGTGACAAAAACACCTTGTAC. Translation: CASSDKNTLY. The CDR3 reads in full as CASSDKNTLYF.

This clone counts as medium-sized. The genes are named according to mouse. The read is 1 residue too short to cover the CDR3 end, so that end is filled in from the germline J gene. The chain carries TRBV1 and TRBJ1-4; 10 bases map to TRBD1. This CDR3 spans 16 amino acids. V shed 3 bases and J 3 bases; nucleotides not matched to a gene: 4. Germline loops: CDR1 NSQYPW, CDR2 LRSPGD (reference sequence). CDR3 DNA (partial): TGCACCTGCAGTGCCCGGGACAGGGGTCCCAACGAAAGATTATTT. Protein sequence: CTCSARDRGPNERLF. The full CDR3 reads CTCSARDRGPNERLFF.

A few counts support this clone. Genes and germline are mouse. The read gets to within 1 residue of the CDR3 end, and the germline J gene fills in the rest. This same CDR3 is encoded by further DNA sequences in the sample. The V and J genes are TRBV26 and TRBJ2-7; no definite D call. Per the germline V gene, CDR1 is KGHPV and CDR2 is FQNQEV (reference sequence). The V gene lost 0 bases and the J gene lost 3 bases, with 0 bases spanning the gap. The CDR3 length is 11 residues. CDR3 DNA (partial): TGTGCCAGCAGTCTGTCCTATGAACAGTAC. Translated, it gives CASSLSYEQY. The entire CDR3 reads CASSLSYEQYF.

This clone has just a few counts. Germline and genes here are mouse. The read is 1 residue too short to cover the CDR3 end, so that end is filled in from the germline J gene. The chain recombines TRBV31 with TRBJ2-7, with D unresolved. Germline V gene sequence: CDR1 GKSSPN, CDR2 SITVG. Trimming stripped 3 bases from V and 0 bases from J, with 6 bases between. The CDR3 has 12 residues. The DNA read from the CDR3 is TGTGCCTGGAGCTTCAGCTCCTATGAACAGTAC. Its translation is CAWSFSSYEQY. The whole CDR3 sequence is CAWSFSSYEQYF.

This clone was detected a few times. Any gene name here is a mouse gene name. The DNA ends 1 residue before the CDR3 does, and the rest of the CDR3 is filled in from the germline J gene. The chain joins TRBV3 to TRBJ1-1, with D possibly TRBD1 on 6 matching bases. The CDR3 extends over 13 amino acids. V lost 3 bases and J lost 1, with 6 bases in between. Germline V gene data show CDR1 as SNHLY and CDR2 as FYNGKV (reference sequence). Incomplete CDR3 DNA: TGTGCCAGCAGCTTGGGACAAAACACAGAAGTCTTC. Amino acids: CASSLGQNTEVF. The complete CDR3 protein is CASSLGQNTEVFF.

About this clone: Any gene name here is a mouse gene name. The CDR3 end is not reached by the read, which stops 1 residue before it; the germline J gene fills it in. V and J are TRBV13-1 and TRBJ2-4; 12 nucleotides line up with TRBD2. CDR3 length: 15 amino acids. With V trimmed by 2 bases and J by 5 bases, 3 bases remained unmatched. The germline gives CDR1 NSHNY, CDR2 SYGAGN. Incomplete CDR3 DNA: TGTGCCAGCAGTGAGACGGGACTGGGGGGAAACACCTTGTAC. Residues: CASSETGLGGNTLY. The CDR3 as a whole reads CASSETGLGGNTLYF.

Within the sample, this clone is medium-sized (0.01 to 0.1%). Gene and germline names: mouse. The CDR3 end falls 1 residue outside the read, so it is completed with the germline J gene. V gene TRBV13-2 combines with J gene TRBJ1-5; no clear D gene. Germline assignment: CDR1 NNHNN and CDR2 SYGAGS (reference sequence). This CDR3 spans 13 amino acids. The V end lost 3 bases, the J end lost 3 bases, and 7 bases lay between the germline ends. CDR3 amino acids: CASGGQPNQAPLF. Partial CDR3 DNA: TGTGCCAGCGGTGGACAACCCAACCAGGCTCCGCTT.

Worth noting for this clone: Germline and genes here are mouse. The read halts 1 residue ahead of the CDR3 end, with the missing end drawn from the germline J gene. The J gene is TRBJ1-2, the V gene TRBV13-2; D is unresolved. The V gene lost 1 base and the J gene lost 0 bases, with 10 bases spanning the gap. Germline V gives CDR1 NNHNN, CDR2 SYGAGS (reference sequence). The CDR3 is made up of 15 amino acids. The CDR3 sequence is CASGDQVTANSDYTF. CDR3 bases read: TGTGCCAGCGGTGATCAGGTCACTGCAAACTCCGACTACACC.

About this clone itself: The listed genes are named as in mouse. Sequencing ends 1 residue short of the CDR3 end; the germline J gene provides the rest. This rearrangement joins TRBV1 to TRBJ1-1; D is uncertain. V was trimmed by 1 base and J by 4 bases, leaving 7 bases between them. Germline-derived CDR1 and CDR2 are NSQYPW and LRSPGD (reference sequence). This CDR3 is built from 13 residues. CDR3 bases read: TGCACCTGCAGTGCAGGGGAGGGCACAGAAGTCTTC. This translates into CTCSAGEGTEVF. The whole CDR3 sequence is CTCSAGEGTEVFF.

As to this clone: The gene names given are mouse names. Read sequence stops 1 residue before the CDR3 end, and the germline J gene provides the missing end. The chain has TRBV23 and TRBJ1-6; TRBD1 is the table's D call, not checked against the DNA. TRBJ1-6 is treated as an ORF (open reading frame) with a function not yet certain. The CDR3 sequence is 14 residues long. Germline V lookup: CDR1 KGHTA, CDR2 FQNQQP. The CDR3: CSSSLGQYNSPLYF. CDR3 bases read: TGCTCCAGCAGCCTGGGACAATATAATTCGCCCCTCTAC.

As regards this clone: The germline and genes are mouse ones. The CDR3 end lies 1 residue beyond the end of the read and is filled in from the germline J gene. The chain employs TRBV13-3 and TRBJ1-4; a possible D gene is TRBD1 (6 bases). Germline V lookup: CDR1 NNHDY, CDR2 SYVADS. The CDR3 length is 15 residues. The germline V and J ends were trimmed by 1 base and 4 bases, with 11 bases remaining between them. The CDR3 here is CASSDWGRLNERLFF. The CDR3 bases that were read are TGTGCCAGCAGTGATTGGGGGCGCCTCAACGAAAGATTATTT.

This clone came up a few times. Any gene name here is a mouse gene name. The read stops 1 residue short of the end of the CDR3; the missing end is completed from the germline J gene. The V call is TRBV26, the J call TRBJ2-1; 8 bases align to TRBD2. The V gene end was trimmed by 2 bases and the J gene end by 3 bases; junction bases not matched to a gene: 0. The CDR3 length is 14 residues. Germline CDR1 reads KGHPV; CDR2 reads FQNQEV (reference sequence). This CDR3 is CASSLLGGYAEQFF. The CDR3 DNA, read in part, is TGTGCCAGCAGTCTGCTGGGGGGCTATGCTGAGCAGTTC.

Details on this clone: Gene and germline names: mouse. The CDR3 is cut off 1 residue early in the read; its end comes from the germline J gene. This rearrangement joins TRBV26 to TRBJ1-6; 7 bases are shared with TRBD1. TRBJ1-6 carries the ORF label, with uncertain function. The germline V gene has CDR1 KGHPV and CDR2 FQNQEV (reference sequence). The CDR3 loop spans 15 amino acids. V shed 3 bases, J shed 3 bases, and the junction held 2 bases outside the gene matches. This CDR3 is CASSLTGDYNSPLYF. The covered CDR3 bases are TGTGCCAGCAGTCTCACAGGGGACTATAATTCGCCCCTCTAC.

As for this clone: Genes and germline come from the mouse. The CDR3 end lies 1 residue beyond the end of the read and is filled in from the germline J gene. The chain is built from TRBV26 and TRBJ2-4, with 7 bases fitting TRBD2. The CDR3 consists of 13 residues. V trimming: 4 bases; J trimming: 3 bases; junction bases outside the gene matches: 1. Germline assignment: CDR1 KGHPV and CDR2 FQNQEV (reference sequence). Partial CDR3 DNA: TGTGCCAGCAGTCCGACTGGGCAAAACACCTTGTAC. This sequence encodes CASSPTGQNTLY. From start to end, the CDR3 is CASSPTGQNTLYF.

This clone was observed a few times. The genes and germline here are from mouse. The read ends 1 residue before the CDR3 terminus; that terminus is restored from the germline J gene. J is TRBJ2-5 and V is TRBV26; D uncertain. CDR1 is KGHPV, CDR2 FQNQEV, per germline (reference sequence). V gave up 4 bases and J gave up 6 bases, with 8 bases separating them. The length of the CDR3 is 12 residues. The CDR3 bases that were read are TGTGCCAGCAGTCAGGGCCCGGACACCCAGTAC. Translation gives CASSQGPDTQY. The full CDR3 reads CASSQGPDTQYF.

This clone is termed medium-sized. The germline and genes are mouse ones. The sequence runs out 1 residue before the end of the CDR3; the remainder is reconstructed from the germline J gene. V gene TRBV19 combines with J gene TRBJ2-1; tentatively, D is TRBD1 (5 bases). Trimming left V 0 bases short and J 3 bases short, with 7 bases between. Germline lookup yields CDR1 FNHDT and CDR2 SITEND (reference sequence). This CDR3 spans 14 amino acids. CDR3 amino acids: CASSIAGRYAEQFF. The CDR3 bases that were read are TGTGCCAGCAGTATAGCAGGGCGCTATGCTGAGCAGTTC. The full variable domain, rest sourced from reference TRBV19 and TRBJ2-1, is GGIITQTPKFLIGQEGQKLTLKCQQNFNHDTMYWYRQDSGKGLRLIYYSITENDLQKGDLSEGYDASREKKSSFSLTVTSAQKNEMAVFLCASSIAGRYAEQFFGPGTRLTVL.

As to this clone: Mouse germline and gene names are used. The sequence runs out 1 residue before the end of the CDR3; the remainder is reconstructed from the germline J gene. This chain links TRBV2 with TRBJ2-1; 8 bases are a match to TRBD2. This CDR3 spans 15 amino acids. CDR1 and CDR2 from the germline V gene are LGHNA and YSYQKL. The trim removed 0 bases at V and 3 bases at J, leaving 1 base unmatched. The part of the CDR3 DNA that was read is TGTGCCAGCAGCCAAGAAGGGACTGGCTATGCTGAGCAGTTC. It translates to CASSQEGTGYAEQF. The full-length CDR3 reads as CASSQEGTGYAEQFF.

Of note for this clone: The gene symbols are mouse symbols. The read ends 1 residue early relative to the CDR3; the germline J gene fills the gap. This sequence joins TRBV26 and TRBJ1-1; weak D call: TRBD1 (6 bases). Per germline, CDR1 KGHPV and CDR2 FQNQEV (reference sequence). Trimming stripped 4 bases from V and 6 bases from J, with 6 bases between. The CDR3 totals 11 residues. The CDR3 protein is CASSRGPEVFF. CDR3 bases read: TGTGCCAGCAGTCGGGGGCCAGAAGTCTTC. Based on the CDR3 plus reference TRBV26 and TRBJ1-1, the full variable domain is NSKVIQTPRYLVKGQGQKAKMRCIPEKGHPVVFWYQQNKNNEFKFLINFQNQEVLQQIDMTEKRFSAECPSNSPCSLEIQSSEAGDSALYLCASSRGPEVFFGKGTRLTVV.

To note about this clone: Gene names and germline match the mouse. The CDR3 end lies 1 residue beyond the end of the read and is filled in from the germline J gene. The chain joins TRBV31 to TRBJ2-2; possibly TRBD1 for D (6 bases). Germline V gene sequence: CDR1 GKSSPN, CDR2 SITVG. The CDR3 spans 15 residues. The ends were cut back, 0 bases at V and 2 bases at J, with 10 bases in the middle. The part of the CDR3 DNA that was read is TGTGCCTGGAGTCTCACAGGGTGGAACACCGGGCAGCTCTAC. It yields the protein CAWSLTGWNTGQLY. The full CDR3 is CAWSLTGWNTGQLYF.

This clone was counted only a few times. The gene names here belong to mouse. Read data end 1 residue before the CDR3 end; the end is taken from the germline J gene. V gene TRBV15 combines with J gene TRBJ2-1; possibly TRBD1 for D (6 bases). This CDR3 contains 13 residues. Germline V CDR1 and CDR2: SGHND, FRSKSL. V shed 5 bases and J shed 4 bases, with 9 bases lying between them. CDR3 region: CASSLGQYAEQFF. CDR3 bases read: TGTGCCAGCAGTCTGGGACAATATGCTGAGCAGTTC.

This clone is classed as medium-sized (0.01 to 0.1%). Genes and germline are mouse. The observed sequence ends 1 residue before the CDR3 terminus, with the missing tail filled in from the germline J gene. The gene calls are TRBV14 and TRBJ2-1; D might be TRBD2 (6 bases). CDR1 SGHDT and CDR2 FRDEAV come from the germline V gene. This CDR3 has 13 residues. Trimming shortened V by 5 bases and J by 3 bases, and 9 bases separated the two germline ends. CDR3 DNA, as far as it was read: TGTGCCAGCAGGCTTGGGGGCTATGCTGAGCAGTTC. As protein: CASRLGGYAEQF. The CDR3, in full, reads CASRLGGYAEQFF. The full variable domain, completed using reference TRBV14 and TRBJ2-1, is EAGVTQSPRYAVLQEGQAVSFWCDPISGHDTLYWYQQPRDQGPQLLVYFRDEAVIDNSQLPSDRFSAVRPKGTNSTLKIQSAKQGDTATYLCASRLGGYAEQFFGPGTRLTVL.

A note on this clone: The genes are named according to mouse. The read gets to within 1 residue of the CDR3 end, and the germline J gene fills in the rest. The J gene is TRBJ2-4, the V gene TRBV3; 10 bases line up with TRBD2. V was clipped by 3 bases and J by 0 bases; unmatched bases: 3. The CDR3 has 16 amino acids. Germline-derived CDR1 and CDR2 are SNHLY and FYNGKV (reference sequence). CDR3 DNA (partial): TGTGCCAGCAGCTTTGGACTGGGGGTTAGTCAAAACACCTTGTAC. This sequence encodes CASSFGLGVSQNTLY. The whole CDR3 sequence is CASSFGLGVSQNTLYF.

This clone appeared a few times. Mouse names are used for the genes. The read halts 1 residue ahead of the CDR3 end, with the missing end drawn from the germline J gene. The chain joins TRBV26 to TRBJ2-4; D is ambiguous. V lost 4 bases to trimming and J lost 0 bases, with 2 bases between them. The CDR3 spans 12 residues. Per the germline V gene, CDR1 is KGHPV and CDR2 is FQNQEV (reference sequence). The CDR3 DNA, read in part, is TGTGCCAGCAGTCACAGTCAAAACACCTTGTAC. This codes for CASSHSQNTLY. In full, the CDR3 is CASSHSQNTLYF.

Concerning this clone: The listed genes are named as in mouse. The CDR3 end lies 1 residue beyond the end of the read and is filled in from the germline J gene. The V and J genes are TRBV19 and TRBJ2-7; 12 bases map to TRBD2. The junction had 3 bases not matched to a gene; V was cut back by 7 bases and J by 7 bases. Germline V gene lookup returns CDR1 FNHDT and CDR2 SITEND (reference sequence). This CDR3 comprises 12 residues. The DNA read from the CDR3 is TGTGCCAGCGGGGACTGGGGGGAGGAACAGTAC. This encodes CASGDWGEEQY. The whole CDR3 is CASGDWGEEQYF.